Listed below are T cell receptor beta chains from one sample, sequenced in a study of blood T cell repertoires in COVID-19. Using immunoSEQ multiplex PCR, the repertoire was profiled, and TCRdb retains in-frame clones only, with some absent. The sample lists about 380,000 clones, 80% to 90% seen once, with about 1.5% in the top ten. What was sequenced was PBMCs or T cells enriched from blood (not recorded which). These receptors originate from a man aged 30-40 years who had recovered from COVID-19. Each CDR3 is given with its conserved first and last residue. The D gene is left open where the match is weak. Only part of the rows carry a size: once, few, many, or a class if the clone is expanded.

d_call	v_call	j_call	clone_size	cdr3_nt	cdr3_aa
TRBD1	TRBV6-5	TRBJ1-1	.	TGTGCCAGCAGTTACTCTGGGACAGCTAACACTGAAGCTTTCTTT	CASSYSGTANTEAFF
TRBD1	TRBV10-3	TRBJ2-2	.	TGTGCCATCAGTCGGACAGGGGAGGCCGGGGAGCTGTTTTTT	CAISRTGEAGELFF
.	TRBV7-3	TRBJ2-1	.	TGTGCCAGCAGCCAAGATGTATTGGCCGAAAAGTTCTTC	CASSQDVLAEKFF
TRBD2	TRBV2	TRBJ2-1	.	TGTGCCAGCAGTGAAGGGGCTAGCGGGAGTAATGAGCAGTTCTTC	CASSEGASGSNEQFF
.	TRBV29-1	TRBJ1-3	.	TGCAGCGTTGCCAGGACACCCGGGAGGGACACCATATATTTT	CSVARTPGRDTIYF
.	TRBV5-1	TRBJ1-2	.	TGCGCCAGCAGCCAGGGTTATGGCTACACCTTC	CASSQGYGYTF
.	TRBV14	TRBJ2-7	.	TGTGCCACCCCATGGAAGAGATTGCGAGGGCTACCTAAGGAGCAGTACTTC	CATPWKRLRGLPKEQYF
.	TRBV5-1	TRBJ1-6	.	TGCGCCAGCAGCTTGGCCATTGGTCAGAATAATTCACCCCTCCACTTT	CASSLAIGQNNSPLHF
TRBD2	TRBV27	TRBJ2-7	.	TGTGCCAGCAGTTTTGGCGGGGGGGCTCGGGAGCAGTACTTC	CASSFGGGAREQYF
.	TRBV10-1	TRBJ2-7	.	TGCGCCAGCAGTTCGACTAGTACGGGGACGGGGGACGAGCAGTACTTC	CASSSTSTGTGDEQYF
TRBD2	TRBV19	TRBJ2-1	.	TGTGCCAGTAAAATTAGCGGGGTTTTGAATGAGCAGTTCTTC	CASKISGVLNEQFF
.	TRBV30	TRBJ2-7	.	TGTGCCTGGAGTGATAGGGGCGCTGAATCCTACGAGCAGTACTTC	CAWSDRGAESYEQYF
TRBD2	TRBV4-3	TRBJ2-3	.	TGCGCCAGCAGCCAAGAATTTCTAGCGGGGGGGAGAGATACGCAGTATTTT	CASSQEFLAGGRDTQYF
.	TRBV19	TRBJ1-1	.	TGTGCCAGCAAGCCGACAGTCAACACTGAAGCTTTCTTT	CASKPTVNTEAFF
.	TRBV10-1	TRBJ2-2	.	TGCGCCAGCAGTGAGTGGCCAGTCGTAAGTGGCACCGGGGAGCTGTTTTTT	CASSEWPVVSGTGELFF
TRBD1	TRBV6-5	TRBJ1-3	.	TGTGCCAGCCGGGACAGGGGTTTTGGAAACACCATATATTTT	CASRDRGFGNTIYF
.	TRBV5-8	TRBJ1-5	.	TGTGCCAGCAGCTTGTTCCTGGGGCAGCTATCCAATCAGCCCCAGCATTTT	CASSLFLGQLSNQPQHF
.	TRBV28	TRBJ1-5	.	TGTGCCAGCAGTTCTTATCAGCCCCAGCATTTT	CASSSYQPQHF
TRBD1	TRBV7-9	TRBJ1-2	.	TGTGCCACCGGGACAGGGTTGATCTCTGGCTACACCTTC	CATGTGLISGYTF
.	TRBV9	TRBJ2-5	.	TGTGCCAGCAGCGCTAGCGTGGGTCCGGGCCAAGAGACCCAGTACTTC	CASSASVGPGQETQYF
TRBD1	TRBV7-9	TRBJ2-7	.	TGTGCCAGCAGCCGACCCGGGACAGGGGTCCCCTACGAGCAGTACTTC	CASSRPGTGVPYEQYF
.	TRBV10-3	TRBJ2-7	few	TGTGCCACCCTCCAGGGGATCAGCTCCTACGAGCAGTACTTC	CATLQGISSYEQYF
.	TRBV7-9	TRBJ1-6	.	TGTGCCAGCAGCTTCTTCCTAGACAGGAATTCACCCCTCCACTTT	CASSFFLDRNSPLHF
TRBD2	TRBV10-1	TRBJ2-1	.	TGCGCCAGCAGTGATGCGGGACTAGCGAGTAATGAGCAGTTCTTC	CASSDAGLASNEQFF
TRBD1	TRBV6-5	TRBJ1-2	.	TGTGCCATCGGGTCCAGGGGGAATGGCTACACCTTC	CAIGSRGNGYTF
.	TRBV3-1/TRBV3-2	TRBJ2-1	.	TGTGCCAGCAGCCCAGGGTCCTACAATGAGCAGTTCTTC	CASSPGSYNEQFF
.	TRBV5-6	TRBJ2-7	many	TGTGCCAGCAGCTTGTTTTGGCAGAACGTCTACGAGCAGTACTTC	CASSLFWQNVYEQYF
.	TRBV5-1	TRBJ2-3	.	TGCGCCAGCAGCTTGTCCGAGAGCACAGATACGCAGTATTTT	CASSLSESTDTQYF
TRBD1	TRBV12-5	TRBJ1-2	.	TGTGCTAGTGGTTACCAAATGGACAGGGGTAATGGCTACACCTTC	CASGYQMDRGNGYTF
TRBD1	TRBV6-2/TRBV6-3	TRBJ1-5	.	TGTGCCAGCAGTTACCGGGACAGGGCGGGCAATCAGCCCCAGCATTTT	CASSYRDRAGNQPQHF
.	TRBV7-9	TRBJ1-1	once	TGTGCCAGCAGCCAGGGTCTGATCACTGAAGCTTTCTTT	CASSQGLITEAFF
TRBD1	TRBV6-5	TRBJ1-1	.	TGTGCCAGCAGGACGGGACAGGGAACCACTGAAGCTTTCTTT	CASRTGQGTTEAFF
.	TRBV15	TRBJ2-2	.	TGTGCCACCAGCAGAGATCGACAATCGAACACCGGGGAGCTGTTTTTT	CATSRDRQSNTGELFF
.	TRBV7-8	TRBJ1-2	.	TGTGCCAGCAGCTTAGACTTTTCGAGCCCCTATGGCTACACCTTC	CASSLDFSSPYGYTF
.	TRBV7-6	TRBJ2-6	.	TGTGCCAGCAGCCTTCTGGAGGGGGGGAACTCTGGGGCCAACGTCCTGACTTTC	CASSLLEGGNSGANVLTF
.	TRBV19	TRBJ2-7	.	TGTGCCAGTAGTATAGCGGTGGGGGCCACCTACGAGCAGTACTTC	CASSIAVGATYEQYF
.	TRBV18	TRBJ1-2	.	TGTGCCAGCTCACTTAATCCCGGGAGCCCGGTTGGCTACACCTTC	CASSLNPGSPVGYTF
.	TRBV30	TRBJ2-7	.	TGTGCCTGGACACTCCACGAGCAGTACTTC	CAWTLHEQYF
.	TRBV9	TRBJ1-2	.	TGTGCCAGCAGCGCCTCCTCGGGAGGCTACACCTTC	CASSASSGGYTF
.	TRBV3-1/TRBV3-2	TRBJ2-2	.	TGTGCCAGCAGCCAAGTGCTACTAGCCGGGCACGGGGAGCTGTTTTTT	CASSQVLLAGHGELFF
TRBD1	TRBV7-2	TRBJ1-1	.	TGTGCCAGCAGCTTAGGGGACAGGCAGAACACTGAAGCTTTCTTT	CASSLGDRQNTEAFF
TRBD2	TRBV27	TRBJ2-1	.	TGTGCCAGCAGTTTAGATAGTAGCGGGGGGTGGAATGAGCAGTTCTTC	CASSLDSSGGWNEQFF
TRBD1	TRBV3-1/TRBV3-2	TRBJ1-1	.	TGTGCCAGCAAATGGACAGGGGGCGGGCCTGAAGCTTTCTTT	CASKWTGGGPEAFF
.	TRBV5-1	TRBJ1-5	.	TGCGCCAGCAGAGAGGGGGAGACGGGCAATCAGCCCCAGCATTTT	CASREGETGNQPQHF